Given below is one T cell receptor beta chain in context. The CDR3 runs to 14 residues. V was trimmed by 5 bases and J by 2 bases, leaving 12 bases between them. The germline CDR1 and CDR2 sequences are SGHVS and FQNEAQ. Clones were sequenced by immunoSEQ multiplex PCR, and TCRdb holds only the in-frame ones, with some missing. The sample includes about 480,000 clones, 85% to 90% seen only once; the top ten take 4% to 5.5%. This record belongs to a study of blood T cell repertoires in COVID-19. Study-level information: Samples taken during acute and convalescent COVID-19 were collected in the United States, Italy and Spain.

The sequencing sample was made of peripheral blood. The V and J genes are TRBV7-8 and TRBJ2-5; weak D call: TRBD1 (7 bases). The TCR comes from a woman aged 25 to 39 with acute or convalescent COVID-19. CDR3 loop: CASSGRDRQETQYF. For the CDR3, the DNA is TGTGCCAGCAGCGGGCGGGACAGACAAGAGACCCAGTACTTC. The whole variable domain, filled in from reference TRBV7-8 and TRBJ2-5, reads GAGVSQSPRYKVAKRGQDVALRCDPISGHVSLFWYQQALGQGPEFLTYFQNEAQLDKSGLPSDRFFAERPEGSVSTLKIQRTQQEDSAVYLCASSGRDRQETQYFGPGTRLLVL.